This TCR beta chain was sequenced for a study of CD8+ T cells in alopecia areata. Treatment meaning: oral pan-JAK inhibitor, 5-10 mg twice daily. Individuals with alopecia areata gave both lesional scalp punch biopsies and peripheral blood for collection. Extracted RNA was reverse transcribed, and the resulting cDNA served as sequencing template. Sequenced by immunoSEQ multiplex PCR; TCRdb stores in-frame clones only, minus some. The table has 150,000 to 250,000 clones, 55% to 75% seen once. Per the germline V gene, CDR1 is MGHDK and CDR2 is SYGVNS. There are 13 residues in the CDR3. The V end lost 2 bases, the J end lost 5 bases, and 9 bases lay between the germline ends.

The material was CD4+ T cells sorted from blood, obtained at week 24, from a patient treated with tofacitinib. The V call is TRBV25-1, the J call TRBJ2-5; a possible D gene is TRBD1 (6 bases). The origin of this receptor is a human donor with alopecia areata. CDR3: CASSEQGLETQYF. CDR3 coding DNA: TGTGCCAGCAGTGAACAGGGGCTGGAGACCCAGTACTTC.